This TCR beta chain was sequenced for a study of CD8+CD57+ T cells in acquired aplastic anemia. Background on the study: On average, sorted CD4+ and CD8+ cells gave 3 to 4 ug of DNA.

Only patients with CD8+CD57+ cell expansion on flow cytometry were chosen for sequencing. Everyone among the patients had severe acquired aplastic anemia. Blood came from patients not yet given any therapy. The use of genomic DNA as template underpinned the TCR beta VDJ and CDR3 profiling. One entry per CDR3 protein results from TCRdb running MiXCR on the reads. The sample shows about 190,000 distinct CDR3 sequences, more than 45% of them seen only once. Trimming took 3 bases from V and 5 from J; bases not matched to a gene: 6. The germline V gene encodes CDR1 SGHRS and CDR2 YFSETQ. There are 15 residues in the CDR3.

This TCR was recovered from a human donor with aplastic anemia. The material sequenced was sorted CD4+, CD8+, or CD8+CD57+ T cells (not recorded which) from PBMCs. The chain is built from TRBV5-1 and TRBJ1-2, with 11 bases aligning to TRBD1. CDR3 loop: CASSSGQGARYGYTF. DNA for the CDR3: TGCGCCAGCAGCTCCGGACAGGGGGCAAGGTATGGCTACACCTTC.